This T cell receptor beta chain was documented in a study of blood T cell repertoires in COVID-19. Across the whole study: Spain, Italy and the United States supplied samples that represented acute and convalescent COVID-19. In each case, the material was cDNA or gDNA derived from T cells, B-cell-depleted T cells, or PBMCs.

V lost 4 bases and J lost 7, with 18 bases in between. The germline V gene encodes CDR1 SGHKS and CDR2 YYEKEE (reference sequence). The CDR3 loop spans 15 amino acids. In the original analysis: Amplifying reference gene primers gave estimates of nucleated cell counts. TCRdb keeps only in-frame clones here, not all; method: immunoSEQ multiplex PCR. Clone size and V and J calls were adopted from that table, with D and trimming inferred from the DNA. Of under 300,000 clones in the sample, 70% to 90% were seen once. Sample: peripheral blood. This clonotype was obtained from a woman in her 70s with acute or convalescent COVID-19. The chain joins TRBV5-5 to TRBJ2-1; a possible D gene is TRBD2 (6 bases). CDR3: CASSVGGLRENEQFF. The CDR3 DNA reads TGTGCCAGCAGCGTCGGTGGACTACGGGAGAATGAGCAGTTCTTC. Together with reference TRBV5-5 and TRBJ2-1, the CDR3 gives the full variable domain: DAGVTQSPTHLIKTRGQQVTLRCSPISGHKSVSWYQQVLGQGPQFIFQYYEKEERGRGNFPDRFSARQFPNYSSELNVNALLLGDSALYLCASSVGGLRENEQFFGPGTRLTVL.